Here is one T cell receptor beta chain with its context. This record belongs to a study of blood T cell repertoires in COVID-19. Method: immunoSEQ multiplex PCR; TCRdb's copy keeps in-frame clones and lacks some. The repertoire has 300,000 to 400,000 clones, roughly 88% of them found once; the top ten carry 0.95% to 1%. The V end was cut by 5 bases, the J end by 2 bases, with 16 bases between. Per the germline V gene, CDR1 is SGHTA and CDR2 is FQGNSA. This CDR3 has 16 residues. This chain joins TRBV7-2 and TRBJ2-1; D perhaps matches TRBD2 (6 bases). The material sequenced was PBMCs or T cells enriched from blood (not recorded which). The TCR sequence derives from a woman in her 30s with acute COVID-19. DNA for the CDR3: TGTGCCAGCAGCCTCAATCCTGGCGGGGCCTACAATGAGCAGTTCTTC. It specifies CASSLNPGGAYNEQFF.